This passage covers 13 T cell receptor beta chains from one sample sequenced in a study of T cell responses to AZD1222 COVID-19 vaccine. Measured with immunoSEQ multiplex PCR; TCRdb has only the in-frame clones, and not every one. This sample yields approximately 150,000 clones, of which about 93% are seen a single time; over 4% belongs to the top ten. Material: peripheral blood, obtained 28 days after the second AZD1222 dose. These receptor sequences come from an adult who received the AZD1222 COVID-19 vaccine.

The chain employs TRBV18 and TRBJ2-7, with 10 bases lining up with TRBD2. This CDR3 contains 14 residues. Per germline, CDR1 KGHSH and CDR2 LQKENI. The J segment lost 3 bases and the V segment lost 4 bases, leaving 3 bases of the junction unmatched. Here the CDR3 DNA reads TGTGCCAGCTCACTGGGGACTAGCGACTACGAGCAGTACTTC. This sequence encodes CASSLGTSDYEQYF.

The chain employs TRBV19 and TRBJ1-2; D ambiguous. The ends were cut back, 2 bases at V and 5 bases at J, with 21 bases in the middle. Per germline, CDR1 LNHDA and CDR2 SQIVND (reference sequence). The CDR3 covers 17 residues. CDR3 sequence: CASSITPVAVNRYGYTF. CDR3 DNA sequence: TGTGCCAGTAGTATAACCCCAGTTGCCGTTAATCGATATGGCTACACCTTC.

The chain couples TRBV24-1 to TRBJ2-5; 8 nucleotides line up with TRBD2. V trimming: 0 bases; J trimming: 2 bases; junction bases outside the gene matches: 1. From germline, CDR1 is KGHDR and CDR2 SFDVKD. The CDR3 spans 15 residues. The CDR3 DNA is TGTGCCACCAGTGATTTGCGGGGGGGTCAAGAGACCCAGTACTTC. It specifies CATSDLRGGQETQYF.

V gene TRBV5-5 combines with J gene TRBJ1-2; 7 nucleotides align to TRBD1. CDR1 SGHKS and CDR2 YYEKEE come from the germline V gene (reference sequence). Losses at the gene ends were 2 bases for V and 1 base for J; bases not matched to a gene: 8. The CDR3 runs to 16 residues. The CDR3 sequence is CASSFVKGAFNYGYTF. CDR3 nucleotide sequence: TGTGCCAGCAGCTTTGTTAAGGGGGCGTTTAACTATGGCTACACCTTC.

The chain joins TRBV27 to TRBJ1-2; 7 bases fit TRBD1. Germline lookup yields CDR1 MNHEY and CDR2 SMNVEV (reference sequence). The CDR3 length is 15 residues. J gave up 4 bases and V 4 bases, and 9 bases lay outside the gene matches. The CDR3 loop reads CASSSQGVGLYGYTF. For the CDR3, the DNA is TGTGCCAGCAGTTCTCAGGGGGTTGGTCTCTATGGCTACACCTTC.

The V and J genes are TRBV29-1 and TRBJ1-2, with D perhaps matching TRBD1 (5 bases). The ends were cut back, 5 bases at V and 7 bases at J, with 11 bases in the middle. The CDR3 spans 11 residues. Germline CDR1 and CDR2: SQVTM and ANQGSEA. CDR3 sequence: CSVSQGGGYTF. The CDR3 coding sequence is TGCAGCGTTTCGCAGGGTGGTGGCTACACCTTC.

The rearrangement joins TRBV27 to TRBJ2-3, with TRBD2 as a possible D gene (5 bases). Germline loops: CDR1 MNHEY, CDR2 SMNVEV (reference sequence). The V gene lost 4 bases and the J gene lost 1 base, with 9 bases spanning the gap. The CDR3 length is 14 residues. In DNA, the CDR3 is TGTGCCAGCAGTTCGCTCGGGGGCACAGATACGCAGTATTTT. It is translated as CASSSLGGTDTQYF.

J is TRBJ2-3 and V is TRBV5-1; 10 nucleotides match TRBD2. Germline lookup yields CDR1 SGHRS and CDR2 YFSETQ. V shed 5 bases and J 4 bases; nucleotides not matched to a gene: 4. The CDR3 is made up of 14 amino acids. CDR3 loop: CASSGGLAADTQYF. As DNA, the CDR3 is TGCGCCAGCAGTGGTGGACTAGCGGCAGATACGCAGTATTTT.

This clone was found once. V is TRBV18 and J is TRBJ1-1, with unresolved D. The CDR3 runs to 13 residues. Per germline, CDR1 KGHSH and CDR2 LQKENI. V was shortened by 4 bases and J by 2 bases, with 8 bases between the two germline ends. CDR3 residues: CASSLQANTEAFF. The CDR3 DNA follows: TGTGCCAGCTCACTTCAGGCAAACACTGAAGCTTTCTTT.

The chain joins TRBV2 to TRBJ2-7, with TRBD1 identical over 7 bases. Per germline, CDR1 SNHLY and CDR2 FYNNEI. Trimming removed 5 bases from V and 6 bases from J; junction bases left unmatched: 4. CDR3 length: 12 residues. The CDR3: CASSSQGIEQYF. The CDR3 DNA sequence: TGTGCCAGCAGTTCACAGGGGATCGAGCAGTACTTC.

J is TRBJ2-3 and V is TRBV6-5, with 10 bases lining up with TRBD2. The CDR3 spans 14 residues. Germline V gene lookup returns CDR1 MNHEY and CDR2 SVGAGI. The V segment lost 6 bases and the J segment 6 bases; nucleotides outside the gene matches: 6. The CDR3 region is CASRLAGAWDTQYF. DNA for the CDR3: TGTGCCAGCAGGCTAGCGGGGGCCTGGGATACGCAGTATTTT.

The V call is TRBV7-3, the J call TRBJ2-1, with a possible D match to TRBD1 (6 bases). Germline V gene sequence: CDR1 SGHTA, CDR2 FQGTGA. The CDR3 has 13 residues. V was pared by 5 bases and J by 8 bases, with 13 bases between. The DNA of the CDR3 is TGTGCCAGCAGCCCTACCACAGGGCATGAGCAGTTCTTC. It yields the protein CASSPTTGHEQFF.

This sequence joins TRBV3-1 (or the pseudogene TRBV3-2) and TRBJ1-1; D may be TRBD1 (5 bases). CDR1 LGHDT and CDR2 YNNKEL come from the germline V gene (reference sequence). V was pared by 3 bases and J by 2 bases, with 16 bases between. CDR3 length: 16 residues. CDR3 DNA sequence: TGTGCCAGCAGCCAGGCCCCGGCAGGGATAAACACTGAAGCTTTCTTT. The encoded protein is CASSQAPAGINTEAFF.